Presented here are 7 T cell receptor beta chains from one specimen sequenced in a study of T cell changes during pregnancy in multiple sclerosis (dated by TCRdb to between 2018 and 2020). Library method: the immunoSEQ multiplex PCR assay. The table comes from immuneACCESS by way of TCRdb, which keeps in-frame sequences with V and J called. Part of the clones is missing from these tables; in studies checked, under half for an unresolved V gene and the rest for unknown reasons. In all, the sample holds roughly 35,000 clones, and over 80% of those were seen once. The top ten clones comprise over 0.95% of the sample. Sequencing was done on a sample of PBMCs (not recorded whether the cells were cultured). The receptor source for this set is a female donor with multiple sclerosis, enrolled in a pregnancy study.

CDR3 DNA: TGTGCCAGCAGTTACTCGGGGGCTGAAGCTTTCTTT. It encodes CASSYSGAEAFF. The V and J genes are TRBV6-6 and TRBJ1-1; possible D gene TRBD1, 5 bases. CDR1 is MNHNY, CDR2 SVGAGI, per germline (reference sequence). V gave up 0 bases and J gave up 6 bases, with 5 bases separating them. The CDR3 has 12 residues.

This clone has only one observation. This chain joins TRBV29-1 and TRBJ2-3; D is unclear. CDR1 is SQVTM and CDR2 is ANQGSEA in the germline V gene. V lost 5 bases to trimming and J lost 0 bases, with 15 bases between them. The CDR3 consists of 15 residues. The CDR3 nucleotides read TGCAGCGTTCCGAATCCCAGCCGAAGCACAGATACGCAGTATTTT. Its translation is CSVPNPSRSTDTQYF.

V usage is TRBV5-6 and J usage is TRBJ1-5; TRBD1 might be the D (6 bases). Trimming shortened V by 4 bases and J by 6 bases, and 17 bases separated the two germline ends. The germline CDR1 and CDR2 sequences are SGHDT and YYEEEE. The CDR3 has 15 amino acids. CDR3 loop: CASSALRGASQPQHF. The DNA for the CDR3 is TGTGCCAGCAGCGCACTCCGGGGGGCGAGTCAGCCCCAGCATTTT.

CDR3 coding DNA: TGTGCCAGCAGTGAAGAGTTCTCTGGGGCCAACGTCCTGACTTTC. It specifies CASSEEFSGANVLTF. The chain combines TRBV6-1 with TRBJ2-6; no clear D gene. The V gene lost 1 base and the J gene lost 0 bases, with 4 bases spanning the gap. The CDR3 is 15 residues long. Germline CDR1 and CDR2: MNHNS and SASEGT.

The rearrangement joins TRBV2 to TRBJ2-3, with 12 bases lining up with TRBD2. The ends lost 6 bases at V and 6 bases at J; junction bases unmatched: 4. This CDR3 has 14 amino acids. CDR1 is SNHLY, CDR2 FYNNEI, per germline. The CDR3 DNA sequence: TGTGCCAGCAGGGCCGGGACTAGCGGGGATACGCAGTATTTT. Its protein is CASRAGTSGDTQYF.

The chain carries TRBV30 and TRBJ2-7; a possible D gene is TRBD2 (5 bases). Looked up from germline, CDR1 is GTSNPN and CDR2 is SVGIG (reference sequence). CDR3 length: 16 amino acids. V was cut by 0 bases and J by 3 bases, with 18 bases left in between. DNA of the CDR3: TGTGCCTGGAGTGTACGTTGGGGAGCTCTCTTCTACGAGCAGTACTTC. Translation: CAWSVRWGALFYEQYF.

The chain combines TRBV18 with TRBJ2-7; D is possibly TRBD2 (5 bases). The germline V gene has CDR1 KGHSH and CDR2 LQKENI. Trimming cost V 1 base and J 2 bases, with 15 bases left between them. The CDR3 length is 16 residues. The CDR3: CASSPLAGEPTYEQYF. In DNA, the CDR3 is TGTGCCAGCTCACCACTAGCCGGGGAGCCCACCTACGAGCAGTACTTC.